This is a list of T cell receptor beta chains from one sample in a study of cytomegalovirus exposure and HLA in healthy donors. The repertoire was sequenced with immunoSEQ multiplex PCR; TCRdb's copy has only in-frame clones and lacks some. Of about 190,000 clones detected, about 85% appear once; the ten largest clones hold 1%. The sequencing input was PBMCs. The receptors derive from a boy between 2 and 15 years old in good health and CMV-seronegative. CDR3s include the opening cysteine and the closing phenylalanine or tryptophan. Each record gives: J gene, clone size, V gene, D gene, CDR3 DNA, CDR3 protein. The D gene is left open where the match is weak. Clone size is shown for a subset of rows, as once, few, many or a class of expanded clone.

j_gene: TRBJ1-5; abundance: .; v_gene: TRBV5-8; d_gene: .; CDR3nt: TGTGCCAGCAGCCGCAGTTATAGCAATCAGCCCCAGCATTTT; CDR3aa: CASSRSYSNQPQHF
j_gene: TRBJ2-1; abundance: .; v_gene: TRBV10-1; d_gene: TRBD2; CDR3nt: TGCGCCAGCAGTGAGGCGGGGGGGGACAATGAGCAGTTCTTC; CDR3aa: CASSEAGGDNEQFF
j_gene: TRBJ1-6; abundance: .; v_gene: TRBV6-1; d_gene: .; CDR3nt: TGTGCCAGCAACTGGGGGCAGAACAAATATTCACCCCTCCACTTT; CDR3aa: CASNWGQNKYSPLHF
j_gene: TRBJ2-5; abundance: .; v_gene: TRBV2; d_gene: TRBD2; CDR3nt: TGTGCCAGCCGTAGCGGGAGCGTGGGAGAGACCCAGTACTTC; CDR3aa: CASRSGSVGETQYF
j_gene: TRBJ1-4; abundance: .; v_gene: TRBV19; d_gene: .; CDR3nt: TGTGCCAGTAGCAGACACGCCAAAGCAACTAATGAAAAACTGTTTTTT; CDR3aa: CASSRHAKATNEKLFF
j_gene: TRBJ2-1; abundance: few; v_gene: TRBV28; d_gene: TRBD1; CDR3nt: TGTGCCAGCAGTTTTCACCGGTCCGGACAGGGCGACAATGAGCAGTTCTTC; CDR3aa: CASSFHRSGQGDNEQFF
j_gene: TRBJ2-3; abundance: .; v_gene: TRBV5-1; d_gene: .; CDR3nt: TGCGCCAGCAGCCGGAGGGGGGGCACGCGGCCAGATACGCAGTATTTT; CDR3aa: CASSRRGGTRPDTQYF
j_gene: TRBJ2-1; abundance: .; v_gene: TRBV6-5; d_gene: TRBD1; CDR3nt: TGTGCCAGCAGCCCGAGTCAAGGGGGCGATGAGCAGTTCTTC; CDR3aa: CASSPSQGGDEQFF
j_gene: TRBJ2-3; abundance: .; v_gene: TRBV7-9; d_gene: .; CDR3nt: TGTGCCAGCAGCTTCCTAGTTTCTAGCACAGATACGCAGTATTTT; CDR3aa: CASSFLVSSTDTQYF
j_gene: TRBJ1-1; abundance: .; v_gene: TRBV28; d_gene: .; CDR3nt: TGTGCCAGCAGTCCATACAGCCTGAACACTGAAGCTTTCTTT; CDR3aa: CASSPYSLNTEAFF
j_gene: TRBJ1-2; abundance: .; v_gene: TRBV28; d_gene: .; CDR3nt: TGTGCCAGCAGTTTAACTGTAGGAGGGAGGCCCTATGGCTACACCTTC; CDR3aa: CASSLTVGGRPYGYTF
j_gene: TRBJ2-3; abundance: .; v_gene: TRBV7-8; d_gene: TRBD1; CDR3nt: TGTGCCAGCAGCTTAATGACAGGGGCAGATACGCAGTATTTT; CDR3aa: CASSLMTGADTQYF